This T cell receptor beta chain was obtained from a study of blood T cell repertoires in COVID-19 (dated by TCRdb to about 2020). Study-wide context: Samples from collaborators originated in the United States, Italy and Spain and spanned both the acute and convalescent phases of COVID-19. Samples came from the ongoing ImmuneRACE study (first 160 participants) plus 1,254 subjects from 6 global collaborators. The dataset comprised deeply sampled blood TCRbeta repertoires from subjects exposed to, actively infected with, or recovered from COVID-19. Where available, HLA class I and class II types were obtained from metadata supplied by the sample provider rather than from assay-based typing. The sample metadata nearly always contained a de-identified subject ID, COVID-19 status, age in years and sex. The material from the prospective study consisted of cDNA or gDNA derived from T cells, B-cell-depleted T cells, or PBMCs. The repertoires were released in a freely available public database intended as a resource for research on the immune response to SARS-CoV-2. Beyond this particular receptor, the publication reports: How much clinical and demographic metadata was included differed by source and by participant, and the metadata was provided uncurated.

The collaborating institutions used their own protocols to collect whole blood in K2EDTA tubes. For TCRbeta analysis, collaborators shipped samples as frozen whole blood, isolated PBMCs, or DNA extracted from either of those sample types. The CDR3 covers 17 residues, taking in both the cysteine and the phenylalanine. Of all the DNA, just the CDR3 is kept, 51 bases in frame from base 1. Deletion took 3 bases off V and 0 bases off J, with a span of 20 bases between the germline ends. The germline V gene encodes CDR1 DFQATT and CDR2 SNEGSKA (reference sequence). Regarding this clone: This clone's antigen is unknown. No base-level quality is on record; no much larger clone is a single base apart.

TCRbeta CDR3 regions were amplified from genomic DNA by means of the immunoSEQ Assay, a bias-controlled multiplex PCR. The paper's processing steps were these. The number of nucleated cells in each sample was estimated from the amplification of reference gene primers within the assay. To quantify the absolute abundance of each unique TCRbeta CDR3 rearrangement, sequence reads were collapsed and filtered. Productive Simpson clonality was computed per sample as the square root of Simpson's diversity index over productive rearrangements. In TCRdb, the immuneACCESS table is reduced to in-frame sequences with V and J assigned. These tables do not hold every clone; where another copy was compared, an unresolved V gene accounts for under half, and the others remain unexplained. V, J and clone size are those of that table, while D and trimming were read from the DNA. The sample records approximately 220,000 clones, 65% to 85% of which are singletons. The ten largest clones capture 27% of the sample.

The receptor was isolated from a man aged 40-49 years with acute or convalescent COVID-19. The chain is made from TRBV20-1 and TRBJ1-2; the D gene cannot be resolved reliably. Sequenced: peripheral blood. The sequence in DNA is TGCAGTGCTAGTCCCCCGGTCGAGGCAGCAACTAACTATGGCTACACCTTC. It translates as CSASPPVEAATNYGYTF.